This TCR beta chain was captured in a study of cytomegalovirus exposure and HLA in healthy donors. Primers: 60 Vbeta forward and 13 Jbeta reverse. Generated by immunoSEQ multiplex PCR, the TCRdb table keeps only in-frame clones and is missing some. Of around 99,000 clones listed, about two thirds are singletons. The CDR3 runs to 13 residues. In germline, CDR1 is SEHNR, CDR2 FQNEAQ (reference sequence). Trimming pared 2 bases from V and 2 bases from J, leaving 7 bases between. The receptor was isolated from an older woman in good health and CMV-seropositive. Material for sequencing was PBMCs. V usage is TRBV7-9 and J usage is TRBJ2-7; no clear D. In DNA form, the CDR3 reads TGTGCCAGCAGCTTAATGTCAGCCTACGAGCAGTACTTC. This sequence encodes CASSLMSAYEQYF.